Listed here are 21 T cell receptor beta chains from one sample, sequenced in a study of blood T cells in healthy people across ages. Sample-barcoded 5' priming and a J-beta primer mix drove a second PCR of about 6 to 12 cycles. TCRdb re-analysed the 5' RACE reads in MiXCR, keeping a single row per CDR3 protein. The repertoire holds 850,000 to 1,000,000 distinct CDR3 sequences, with around 48% as singletons. Sequences were obtained from blood. The source is a man younger than 45 in good health.

The chain is built from TRBV27 and TRBJ1-5, with D maybe TRBD1 (6 bases). Per germline, CDR1 MNHEY and CDR2 SMNVEV (reference sequence). The CDR3 contains 17 residues. V was clipped by 4 bases and J by 9 bases, with 25 bases between them. CDR3 amino acids: CASSSTLTGSSTSPQHF. The CDR3 DNA reads TGTGCCAGCAGTTCTACCCTGACAGGATCCTCTACTTCGCCCCAGCATTTT.

V and J are TRBV12-3 or TRBV12-4 and TRBJ1-5; TRBD1 might be the D (5 bases). The germline V and J ends were trimmed by 10 bases and 3 bases, with 13 bases remaining between them. CDR3 length: 13 amino acids. CDR3 in DNA: TGTGCCACCCGAGGGGCAGACAATCAGCCCCAGCATTTT. The encoded protein is CATRGADNQPQHF.

The chain employs TRBV29-1 and TRBJ2-5; D is perhaps TRBD1 (6 bases). There are 13 residues in the CDR3. Trimming took 6 bases from V and 7 from J, leaving 18 bases between them. Germline V gene lookup returns CDR1 SQVTM and CDR2 ANQGSEA. CDR3 in amino acids: CSVAIDRSGTQYF. CDR3 sequence (DNA): TGCAGCGTAGCCATTGACAGGTCCGGGACCCAGTACTTC. Combining the CDR3 with reference TRBV29-1 and TRBJ2-5 gives the whole variable domain SAVISQKPSRDICQRGTSLTIQCQVDSQVTMMFWYRQQPGQSLTLIATANQGSEATYESGFVIDKFPISRPNLTFSTLTVSNMSPEDSSIYLCSVAIDRSGTQYFGPGTRLLVL.

V usage is TRBV6-2 or TRBV6-3 and J usage is TRBJ2-3; 7 bases are shared with TRBD1. This CDR3 comprises 14 residues. With V trimmed by 5 bases and J by 9 bases, 11 bases remained unmatched. Per the germline V gene, CDR1 is MNHEY and CDR2 is SVGEGT. The CDR3 region has the DNA TGTGCCAGCAGTCCGCGACAGGGTTTGCGGACGCAGTATTTT. Translating it yields CASSPRQGLRTQYF.

The V and J genes are TRBV20-1 and TRBJ2-1; D unresolved. CDR3 length: 15 residues. The V gene lost 4 bases and the J gene lost 4 bases, with 17 bases spanning the gap. CDR1 and CDR2 (germline): DFQATT, SNEGSKA (reference sequence). CDR3 DNA sequence: TGCAGTGCTATATTCTCTGGACGGCCTTACAATGAGCAGTTCTTC. Encoded protein: CSAIFSGRPYNEQFF.

The V and J genes are TRBV5-1 and TRBJ2-3; no firm D call. CDR3 size: 14 residues. Trimming left V 0 bases short and J 3 bases short, with 8 bases between. CDR1 and CDR2 from the germline V gene are SGHRS and YFSETQ. CDR3 region: CASSLGHETDTQYF. The CDR3 nucleotides read TGCGCCAGCAGCTTGGGACACGAGACAGATACGCAGTATTTT.

Note on this clonotype: A read error may be the cause here, since a much bigger clone is one base away. The rearrangement uses TRBV29-1 and TRBJ2-7; 8 bases map to TRBD1. The length of the CDR3 is 11 residues. After removal of 7 bases from V and 3 bases from J, the junction contained 2 bases not matched to a gene. Germline V gene sequence: CDR1 SQVTM, CDR2 ANQGSEA. The CDR3 coding sequence is TGCAGCGGTGGGACAGGCTACGAGCAGTACTTC. Protein product: CSGGTGYEQYF.

Only a few counts were recorded for this clonotype. The rearrangement joins TRBV29-1 to TRBJ2-3; 7 bases align to TRBD1. V gave up 5 bases and J gave up 0 bases; unmatched junction bases: 5. Germline values: CDR1 SQVTM, CDR2 ANQGSEA. The CDR3 covers 14 residues. CDR3 nucleotides: TGCAGCGTTATGACAGGGTCTAGCACAGATACGCAGTATTTT. Its protein is CSVMTGSSTDTQYF.

This chain uses TRBV13 with TRBJ1-4, with a weak D call TRBD1 (6 bases). CDR1 and CDR2 (germline): PRHDT, FYEKMQ (reference sequence). V lost 8 bases, J lost 0 bases, and 13 bases lay in between. The CDR3 has 15 amino acids. DNA for the CDR3: TGTGCCAGCGGCGAACAGGGCTCAACTAATGAAAAACTGTTTTTT. It yields the protein CASGEQGSTNEKLFF.

This chain joins TRBV12-3 or TRBV12-4 and TRBJ1-4; D possibly corresponds to TRBD1 (6 bases). The CDR3 length is 15 residues. The V end was cut by 5 bases, the J end by 8 bases, with 18 bases between. The CDR3 sequence is CASSAAGAGREKLFF. DNA for the CDR3: TGTGCCAGCAGTGCTGCGGGGGCAGGGCGGGAAAAACTGTTTTTT.

This clonotype was counted at least ten times. The chain combines TRBV12-3 or TRBV12-4 with TRBJ2-7, with no clear D. The CDR3 is 14 amino acids. Between the trimmed V and J ends, which lost 3 bases and 3 bases, there was a span of 12 bases. The chain's CDR3 is CASSFASKDYEQYF. The CDR3 DNA reads as TGTGCCAGCAGTTTCGCCTCCAAGGACTACGAGCAGTACTTC.

The V and J genes are TRBV29-1 and TRBJ2-7; D tentatively fits TRBD1 or TRBD2 (5 bases each). Germline V gene lookup returns CDR1 SQVTM and CDR2 ANQGSEA. With 4 bases removed from V and 6 bases from J, the gap between germline ends came to 19 bases. CDR3 length: 14 residues. The DNA for the CDR3 is TGCAGCGTTGGCTACCCAGGGAGTAGCTCCGAGCAGTACTTC. It yields the protein CSVGYPGSSSEQYF.

V is TRBV28 and J is TRBJ2-7; maybe TRBD2 (5 bases). The V gene's germline CDR1 is MDHEN and CDR2 SYDVKM. V lost 4 bases and J lost 0, with 16 bases in between. CDR3 length equals 16 residues. For the CDR3, the DNA is TGTGCCAGCAGTTCCCTGATACCGGGGAGCTCCTACGAGCAGTACTTC. This sequence encodes CASSSLIPGSSYEQYF.

V usage is TRBV9 and J usage is TRBJ2-1; TRBD2 agrees at 9 bases. After removal of 0 bases from V and 4 bases from J, the junction contained 5 bases not matched to a gene. CDR1 and CDR2 from the germline V gene are SGDLS and YYNGEE. The CDR3 is 16 amino acids. In DNA, the CDR3 is TGTGCCAGCAGCGTAGACCCTAGCGGGGTTTACAATGAGCAGTTCTTC. This gives the protein CASSVDPSGVYNEQFF.

This clonotype was observed a few times. The rearrangement links TRBV27 to TRBJ2-7; a possible D gene is TRBD1 (6 bases). From germline, CDR1 is MNHEY and CDR2 SMNVEV (reference sequence). The CDR3 consists of 12 residues. Trimming left V 2 bases short and J 7 bases short, with 9 bases between. The CDR3 sequence is CASSLRGSEQYF. The CDR3 region has the DNA TGTGCCAGCAGTTTAAGGGGGTCGGAGCAGTACTTC.

The chain uses TRBV3-1 and TRBJ2-3; D is undetermined. Trimming left V 2 bases short and J 2 bases short, with 5 bases between. The V gene's germline CDR1 is LGHDT and CDR2 YNNKEL (reference sequence). The CDR3 sequence is 13 residues long. CDR3 sequence: CASSQLDTDTQYF. The CDR3 DNA sequence: TGTGCCAGCAGCCAACTCGACACAGATACGCAGTATTTT.

The genes are TRBV29-1 and TRBJ2-2; a possible D gene is TRBD2 (6 bases). The CDR3 loop spans 15 amino acids. Trimming removed 7 bases at V and 0 bases at J, with 15 bases between. From germline, CDR1 is SQVTM and CDR2 ANQGSEA. The CDR3 spells CSAPGTEPNTGELFF. As DNA, the CDR3 is TGCAGCGCTCCGGGGACTGAACCGAACACCGGGGAGCTGTTTTTT.

This clonotype was recorded once. J is TRBJ1-1 and V is TRBV20-1; D ambiguous. Germline V gene data show CDR1 as DFQATT and CDR2 as SNEGSKA (reference sequence). This CDR3 region has 13 residues. Trimming left V 6 bases short and J 1 base short, with 12 bases between. CDR3 bases: TGCAGTGCCCCAGGTCCCAGGAACACTGAAGCTTTCTTT. Its translation is CSAPGPRNTEAFF.

This clonotype was seen more than once but under ten times. The chain uses TRBV27 and TRBJ1-6, with TRBD1 identical over 8 bases. The CDR3 is 14 residues long. V dropped 6 bases and J dropped 8; count of bases not matched to a gene: 6. The germline CDR1 and CDR2 sequences are MNHEY and SMNVEV (reference sequence). CDR3 sequence reads: CASSQTGVDSPLHF. The CDR3 bases are TGTGCCAGCAGCCAGACAGGGGTCGATTCACCCCTCCACTTT.

This clonotype was recorded only once. This sequence joins TRBV4-3 and TRBJ1-2; 9 nucleotides agree with TRBD1. The junction had 4 bases not matched to a gene; V was cut back by 0 bases and J by 8 bases. Germline CDR1 is LGHNA and CDR2 is YSLEER. The CDR3 length is 14 residues. The CDR3 nucleotides read TGCGCCAGCAGCCAAGATAGCGGGACAGGGGGCTACACCTTC. Protein: CASSQDSGTGGYTF.

This chain connects TRBV6-1 to TRBJ2-7; no firm D call. The CDR3 length is 11 residues. Germline CDR1 and CDR2: MNHNS and SASEGT. The DNA for the CDR3 is TGTGCGTGCGGTAGCTCCTACGAGCAGTACTTC. This encodes CACGSSYEQYF.